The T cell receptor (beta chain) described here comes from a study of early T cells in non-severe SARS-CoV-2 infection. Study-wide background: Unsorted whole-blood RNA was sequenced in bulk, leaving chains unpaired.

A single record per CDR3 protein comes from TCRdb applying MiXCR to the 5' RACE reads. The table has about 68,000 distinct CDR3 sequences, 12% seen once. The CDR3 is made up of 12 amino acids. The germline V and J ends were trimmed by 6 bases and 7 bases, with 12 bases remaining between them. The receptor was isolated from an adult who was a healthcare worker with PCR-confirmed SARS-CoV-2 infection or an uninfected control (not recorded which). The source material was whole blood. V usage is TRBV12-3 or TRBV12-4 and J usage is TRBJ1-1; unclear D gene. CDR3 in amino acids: CASSGVNVEAFF. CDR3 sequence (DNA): TGTGCCAGCAGCGGAGTGAACGTTGAAGCTTTCTTT.